This T cell receptor (beta chain) was captured in a study of blood T cell repertoires in COVID-19. Study background: The United States, Italy and Spain provided the acute and convalescent COVID-19 samples.

In the authors' methods: It was from reference gene primer amplification that nucleated cell counts were estimated. The data were produced by immunoSEQ multiplex PCR, yet TCRdb's version contains in-frame clones alone and is incomplete. That table furnishes V, J and clone size, whereas the DNA furnished D and trimming. The sample gives some 120,000 clones, 80% of which show up once; approximately 25% is in the top ten. The CDR3 length is 13 residues. CDR1 and CDR2 from the germline V gene are GTSNPN and SVGIG (reference sequence). Trimming cost V 0 bases and J 3 bases, with 7 bases left between them.

The origin of this receptor is a human donor in a cohort sampled during active COVID-19. This chain connects TRBV30 to TRBJ2-3; D gene unclear. Sequenced material: peripheral blood. The CDR3, as DNA: TGTGCCTGGAGTGTGGGCCCTACAGATACGCAGTATTTT. As protein: CAWSVGPTDTQYF.